Below, 25 T cell receptor beta chains from the same sample are listed, as sequenced in a study of PD-1 blockade in classical Hodgkin lymphoma. Exposure to brentuximab vedotin varied, and each patient had relapsed following autologous stem cell transplantation. Produced via immunoSEQ multiplex PCR; TCRdb's table is partial and in-frame only. The sample records about 97,000 clones, around four fifths being singletons. This specimen consisted of peripheral blood mononuclear cells (PBMCs), obtained at baseline. These receptors all stem from a human donor with classical Hodgkin lymphoma.

The chain uses TRBV5-5 and TRBJ1-5; TRBD1 aligns across 7 bases. The CDR3 loop spans 15 amino acids. The V gene's germline CDR1 is SGHKS and CDR2 YYEKEE (reference sequence). After removal of 2 bases from V and 7 bases from J, the junction contained 9 bases not matched to a gene. DNA of the CDR3: TGTGCCAGCAGCTTCTTTACAGGGGTCGACCAGCCCCAGCATTTT. This sequence encodes CASSFFTGVDQPQHF.

The chain carries TRBV11-3 and TRBJ2-1; D is unclear. The CDR3 has 12 residues. The germline CDR1 and CDR2 sequences are SGHNT and YENEEA. Trimming cost V 1 base and J 8 bases, with 6 bases left between them. DNA for the CDR3: TGTGCCAGCAGCTTAGCCGCGGATGAGCAGTTCTTC. This gives the protein CASSLAADEQFF.

This clone appeared once. Other DNA sequences in the same sample also yield this CDR3. The V gene is TRBV2, the J gene TRBJ1-2; 7 positions match TRBD1. There are 13 residues in the CDR3. CDR1 and CDR2 (germline): SNHLY, FYNNEI. The trim removed 5 bases at V and 4 bases at J, leaving 4 bases unmatched. CDR3 amino acids: CASSPGGSYGYTF. As DNA, the CDR3 is TGTGCCAGCAGTCCAGGGGGGAGCTATGGCTACACCTTC.

The gene calls are TRBV2 and TRBJ1-1, with TRBD1 matching over 9 bases. The length of the CDR3 is 17 residues. CDR1 SNHLY and CDR2 FYNNEI come from the germline V gene. With V trimmed by 8 bases and J by 0 bases, 13 bases remained unmatched. The CDR3: CASGRWTGANMNTEAFF. CDR3 in DNA: TGTGCCAGCGGACGGTGGACAGGGGCTAATATGAACACTGAAGCTTTCTTT.

This clone turned up a few times. V and J are TRBV5-1 and TRBJ2-5; 8 bases are shared with TRBD2. The length of the CDR3 is 14 residues. Germline trimming cut 5 bases from V and 1 base from J; bases unmatched to any gene: 4. Germline V gene data show CDR1 as SGHRS and CDR2 as YFSETQ. CDR3 in DNA: TGCGCCAGCAGGGCTAGCGGGTTCCAAGAGACCCAGTACTTC. It codes for CASRASGFQETQYF.

V usage is TRBV4-2 and J usage is TRBJ2-1; TRBD2 matches 11 bases. V dropped 4 bases and J dropped 10; count of bases not matched to a gene: 3. CDR1 and CDR2 (germline): LGHNA, YNFKEQ. The length of the CDR3 is 13 residues. The DNA for the CDR3 is TGTGCCAGCAGCCTACGACTAGCGGGAGAGCAGTTCTTC. Protein product: CASSLRLAGEQFF.

V gene TRBV10-3 combines with J gene TRBJ2-5; D call uncertain. With 2 bases removed from V and 2 bases from J, the gap between germline ends came to 3 bases. This CDR3 spans 12 amino acids. The germline V gene encodes CDR1 ENHRY and CDR2 SYGVKD. CDR3 bases: TGTGCCATCAGTGAGGCTCAAGAGACCCAGTACTTC. It yields the protein CAISEAQETQYF.

The chain has TRBV4-2 and TRBJ2-4, with D hard to call. Germline assignment: CDR1 LGHNA and CDR2 YNFKEQ. This CDR3 spans 12 amino acids. The V end lost 0 bases, the J end lost 10 bases, and 7 bases lay between the germline ends. This CDR3 is CASSQDGEIQYF. CDR3 coding DNA: TGTGCCAGCAGCCAAGATGGGGAAATTCAGTACTTC.

The chain employs TRBV11-1 and TRBJ1-2, with D possibly matching TRBD1 (6 bases). Trimming removed 1 base at V and 5 bases at J, with 11 bases between. Germline CDR1 is SGHAT and CDR2 is FQDESV (reference sequence). The CDR3 runs to 14 residues. CDR3 sequence: CASSLVPGVYGYTF. CDR3 sequence (DNA): TGTGCCAGCAGCTTAGTACCAGGGGTATATGGCTACACCTTC.

This clone was detected only once. The chain combines TRBV5-1 with TRBJ2-3; tentative D call: TRBD1 (6 bases). V was shortened by 7 bases and J by 1 base, with 10 bases between the two germline ends. This CDR3 spans 13 amino acids. Per germline, CDR1 SGHRS and CDR2 YFSETQ. The CDR3 loop is CASAQGGTDTQYF. CDR3 in DNA: TGCGCCAGCGCACAGGGTGGCACAGATACGCAGTATTTT.

The rearrangement links TRBV7-9 to TRBJ2-7; D not certain. Trimming removed 5 bases at V and 5 bases at J, with 16 bases between. CDR1 and CDR2 (germline): SEHNR, FQNEAQ (reference sequence). The CDR3 has 14 amino acids. The CDR3 nucleotides are TGTGCCAGCAGCGCCCTTGATGGAGAAAACGAGCAGTACTTC. Its protein product is CASSALDGENEQYF.

There are a few counts of this clone. The chain recombines TRBV4-3 with TRBJ1-5; tentative D call: TRBD1 (5 bases). The V gene's germline CDR1 is LGHNA and CDR2 YSLEER. Trimming took off 0 bases at V and 11 bases at J, with 8 bases between the two ends. This CDR3 has 12 residues. CDR3 DNA sequence: TGCGCCAGCAGCCAAGATGGGGGGACCCAGCATTTT. Translating it yields CASSQDGGTQHF.

The chain joins TRBV5-6 to TRBJ2-5; 9 bases fit TRBD1. In germline, CDR1 is SGHDT, CDR2 YYEEEE. The CDR3 has 15 amino acids. V lost 3 bases and J lost 2; bases outside the gene matches: 5. Written as DNA, the CDR3 is TGTGCCAGCAGCTACGGGACAGGGAGGCAAGAGACCCAGTACTTC. Protein: CASSYGTGRQETQYF. The whole variable domain, filled in from reference TRBV5-6 and TRBJ2-5, reads DAGVTQSPTHLIKTRGQQVTLRCSPKSGHDTVSWYQQALGQGPQFIFQYYEEEERQRGNFPDRFSGHQFPNYSSELNVNALLLGDSALYLCASSYGTGRQETQYFGPGTRLLVL.

The chain employs TRBV5-1 and TRBJ2-6, with 12 bases fitting TRBD1. The ends lost 4 bases at V and 3 bases at J; junction bases unmatched: 5. Germline assignment: CDR1 SGHRS and CDR2 YFSETQ. The CDR3 has 17 residues. DNA of the CDR3: TGCGCCAGCAGCACGGGACAGGGGGCGCTTGGGGCCAACGTCCTGACTTTC. This codes for CASSTGQGALGANVLTF.

The chain combines TRBV7-9 with TRBJ2-1; no firm D call. Trimming left V 5 bases short and J 6 bases short, with 14 bases between. The CDR3 totals 14 residues. Per germline, CDR1 SEHNR and CDR2 FQNEAQ (reference sequence). DNA for the CDR3: TGTGCCAGCAGCCCGGGTGATCCCCCCAATGAGCAGTTCTTC. It specifies CASSPGDPPNEQFF.

The chain couples TRBV6-1 to TRBJ1-1; the D gene is possibly TRBD1 (5 bases). CDR1 is MNHNS, CDR2 SASEGT, per germline. The CDR3 spans 15 residues. V dropped 3 bases and J dropped 0 bases, with 11 bases sitting between them. This chain's CDR3 is CASSEGTAMNTEAFF. In DNA, the CDR3 is TGTGCCAGCAGTGAGGGGACGGCTATGAACACTGAAGCTTTCTTT.

The chain uses TRBV19 and TRBJ2-7; maybe TRBD2 (6 bases). Trimming cost V 6 bases and J 3 bases, with 21 bases left between them. CDR3 size: 16 residues. The germline V gene has CDR1 LNHDA and CDR2 SQIVND (reference sequence). The CDR3 here is CASRPTMGRGGYEQYF. The CDR3 DNA reads TGTGCCAGTAGGCCGACCATGGGGCGGGGTGGCTACGAGCAGTACTTC.

This clone was observed once. This chain links TRBV13 with TRBJ1-2, with 7 nucleotides matching TRBD1. This CDR3 contains 14 residues. Germline loops: CDR1 PRHDT, CDR2 FYEKMQ (reference sequence). Trimming removed 6 bases from V and 7 bases from J; junction bases left unmatched: 11. The CDR3 reads CASRKQGWQVGYTF. In DNA form, the CDR3 reads TGTGCCAGCAGGAAACAGGGGTGGCAGGTTGGCTACACCTTC. Based on the CDR3 plus reference TRBV13 and TRBJ1-2, the full variable domain is AAGVIQSPRHLIKEKRETATLKCYPIPRHDTVYWYQQGPGQDPQFLISFYEKMQSDKGSIPDRFSAQQFSDYHSELNMSSLELGDSALYFCASRKQGWQVGYTFGSGTRLTVV.

The chain carries TRBV19 and TRBJ2-5; TRBD2 agrees at 7 bases. V was clipped by 1 base and J by 7 bases; unmatched bases: 9. Per the germline V gene, CDR1 is LNHDA and CDR2 is SQIVND (reference sequence). The CDR3 totals 15 residues. The CDR3 region is CASSIVAGAVRTQYF. In DNA form, the CDR3 reads TGTGCCAGTAGTATAGTTGCGGGAGCAGTCCGGACCCAGTACTTC.

The chain uses TRBV9 and TRBJ2-7; D is tentatively TRBD1 or TRBD2 (5 bases each). The CDR3 extends over 14 amino acids. Germline V gene data show CDR1 as SGDLS and CDR2 as YYNGEE. V lost 0 bases to trimming and J lost 2 bases, with 9 bases between them. CDR3 in amino acids: CASSVEVGPYEQYF. The CDR3 nucleotides are TGTGCCAGCAGCGTAGAAGTGGGACCCTACGAGCAGTACTTC. Full variable domain (outside the CDR3, taken from reference TRBV9 and TRBJ2-7): DSGVTQTPKHLITATGQRVTLRCSPRSGDLSVYWYQQSLDQGLQFLIQYYNGEERAKGNILERFSAQQFPDLHSELNLSSLELGDSALYFCASSVEVGPYEQYFGPGTRLTVT.

This clone was counted a few times. This chain links TRBV6-6 with TRBJ1-5; D gene unclear. The CDR3 spans 12 residues. The germline V gene has CDR1 MNHNY and CDR2 SVGAGI (reference sequence). Trimming took 5 bases from V and 6 from J, leaving 8 bases between them. The CDR3 DNA follows: TGTGCCAGCAGTCTTCTGTCTCAGCCCCAGCATTTT. Amino acid sequence: CASSLLSQPQHF.

This sequence joins TRBV29-1 and TRBJ1-2; D is uncertain. The CDR3 runs to 13 residues. V was pared by 3 bases and J by 8 bases, with 16 bases between. The germline gives CDR1 SQVTM, CDR2 ANQGSEA. DNA for the CDR3: TGCAGCGTTGATAGGCCCCCCTTAGGGGGCTACACCTTC. Translation: CSVDRPPLGGYTF. The entire variable domain, with the rest obtained from reference TRBV29-1 and TRBJ1-2, is as follows: SAVISQKPSRDICQRGTSLTIQCQVDSQVTMMFWYRQQPGQSLTLIATANQGSEATYESGFVIDKFPISRPNLTFSTLTVSNMSPEDSSIYLCSVDRPPLGGYTFGSGTRLTVV.

This chain links TRBV19 with TRBJ1-5; TRBD1 aligns across 8 bases. Trimming at V came to 6 bases and at J to 3 bases, leaving 10 bases not matched to a gene. The germline CDR1 and CDR2 sequences are LNHDA and SQIVND (reference sequence). The CDR3 is made up of 16 amino acids. The CDR3 DNA follows: TGTGCCAGTAGCAAGACAGGGGTTCTCGTCAATCAGCCCCAGCATTTT. Translating gives CASSKTGVLVNQPQHF.

The chain has TRBV9 and TRBJ1-1; D might be TRBD1 (5 bases). V was clipped by 5 bases and J by 1 base, with 12 bases between them. The CDR3 length is 14 residues. Germline lookup yields CDR1 SGDLS and CDR2 YYNGEE. The CDR3 sequence is CASSVTRGNTEAFF. The CDR3 DNA reads TGTGCCAGCAGTGTAACAAGGGGGAACACTGAAGCTTTCTTT.

The chain links TRBV30 to TRBJ1-1, with D maybe TRBD1 (5 bases). Germline loops: CDR1 GTSNPN, CDR2 SVGIG (reference sequence). The V end lost 5 bases, the J end lost 6 bases, and 7 bases lay between the germline ends. The CDR3 covers 10 residues. The CDR3 loop reads CAWGGPEAFF. The CDR3 DNA reads TGTGCCTGGGGGGGACCTGAAGCTTTCTTT.